The 13 T cell receptor beta chains given below trace back to one sample, sequenced in a study of neurological immune-mediated disorders. TCRdb itself ran the 5' RACE reads through MiXCR, one entry per CDR3 protein. Of some 30,000 distinct CDR3 sequences listed, 20% to 25% are singletons. The sample consisted of PBMCs. These receptors came from a woman in her fifties or sixties in good health.

In its sample, this clonotype was seen many times. This chain connects TRBV7-2 to TRBJ2-2; TRBD1 matches 7 bases. Germline CDR1 SGHTA, CDR2 FQGNSA. V was clipped by 2 bases and J by 0 bases; unmatched bases: 6. The CDR3 has 17 amino acids. CDR3 bases: TGTGCCAGCAGCTTAATCTCCGGGACAGCGAACACCGGGGAGCTGTTTTTT. Amino acids: CASSLISGTANTGELFF.

This clonotype is termed medium-sized (0.01 to 0.1%). The chain links TRBV10-3 to TRBJ2-3, with 7 bases identical to TRBD1. Germline loops: CDR1 ENHRY, CDR2 SYGVKD. The CDR3 length is 14 residues. V shed 6 bases and J 2 bases; nucleotides not matched to a gene: 5. CDR3 DNA sequence: TGTGCCATCAGGCCGACAGGGAACACAGATACGCAGTATTTT. This codes for CAIRPTGNTDTQYF.

Regarding this clonotype: At one end, the junction sequence differs from germline, possibly due to a read error. V is TRBV3-1 and J is TRBJ2-5, with D perhaps TRBD1 or TRBD2 (5 bases each). The CDR3 covers 13 residues. CDR1 is LGHDT and CDR2 is YNNKEL in the germline V gene (reference sequence). Here the CDR3 DNA reads TGTGCCAGCAGCCAAGATATGGACTCGGCAGGGCGCTTC. It translates to CASSQDMDSAGRF.

In this sample, this clonotype turned up many times. The DNA of the CDR3 is TGCGCCAGCAACTACGGTGGACAGACTAGCACAGATACGCAGTATTTT. The encoded protein is CASNYGGQTSTDTQYF. The chain employs TRBV5-1 and TRBJ2-3; tentative D call: TRBD1 (6 bases). CDR1 is SGHRS, CDR2 YFSETQ, per germline. This CDR3 has 16 amino acids. V lost 6 bases to trimming and J lost 0 bases, with 17 bases between them.

At least ten counts were recorded for this clonotype. J is TRBJ2-5 and V is TRBV5-5; TRBD1 might be the D (6 bases). Per germline, CDR1 SGHKS and CDR2 YYEKEE (reference sequence). The CDR3 length is 15 residues. V lost 4 bases, J lost 2 bases, and 15 bases lay in between. The CDR3 here is CASSLTGTMQETQYF. The CDR3 coding sequence is TGTGCCAGCAGCCTTACCGGGACAATGCAAGAGACCCAGTACTTC.

This clonotype was recorded many times. The chain carries TRBV28 and TRBJ1-2; D gene ambiguous. CDR1 and CDR2 (germline): MDHEN, SYDVKM. V shed 2 bases and J shed 5 bases, with 12 bases lying between them. This CDR3 spans 14 amino acids. The CDR3 protein is CASSLGQLLYGYTF. The CDR3 DNA follows: TGTGCCAGCAGTTTAGGGCAACTGTTGTATGGCTACACCTTC.

This chain links TRBV28 with TRBJ2-7; a possible D gene is TRBD1 (6 bases). Germline lookup yields CDR1 MDHEN and CDR2 SYDVKM. This CDR3 region has 14 residues. Trimming left V 8 bases short and J 2 bases short, with 16 bases between. CDR3 in amino acids: CASRDSGQPYEQYF. In DNA, the CDR3 is TGTGCCAGCCGAGACTCCGGACAGCCCTACGAGCAGTACTTC.

A word on this clonotype: A much larger clone sits a single nucleotide away, making a read error possible. The V and J genes are TRBV20-1 and TRBJ2-7; 9 nucleotides line up with TRBD2. After removal of 6 bases from V and 4 bases from J, the junction contained 10 bases not matched to a gene. The CDR3 length is 14 residues. The germline V gene has CDR1 DFQATT and CDR2 SNEGSKA (reference sequence). The CDR3 region is CSARLAGNKYEQYF. CDR3 DNA sequence: TGCAGTGCCCGGCTAGCGGGGAACAAATACGAGCAGTACTTC.

In its sample, this clonotype was seen many times. The chain joins TRBV18 to TRBJ2-1; 9 nucleotides agree with TRBD1. The CDR3 contains 15 residues. CDR1 is KGHSH and CDR2 is LQKENI in the germline V gene. Germline trimming cut 1 base from V and 5 bases from J; bases unmatched to any gene: 3. The CDR3 DNA reads TGTGCCAGCTCACCACTACAGGGGGCGAACAATGAGCAGTTCTTC. Protein sequence: CASSPLQGANNEQFF. Based on the CDR3 plus reference TRBV18 and TRBJ2-1, the full variable domain is NAGVMQNPRHLVRRRGQEARLRCSPMKGHSHVYWYRQLPEEGLKFMVYLQKENIIDESGMPKERFSAEFPKEGPSILRIQQVVRGDSAAYFCASSPLQGANNEQFFGPGTRLTVL.

The chain recombines TRBV15 with TRBJ2-4; 7 bases align to TRBD1. This CDR3 has 15 residues. In germline, CDR1 is LNHNV, CDR2 YYDKDF (reference sequence). The ends lost 0 bases at V and 9 bases at J; junction bases unmatched: 8. The CDR3 DNA follows: TGTGCCACCAGCAGAGAGATTAGGGGGCTAAGCATTCAGTACTTC. Protein product: CATSREIRGLSIQYF.

Many counts were recorded for this clonotype. The CDR3 protein is CASSQDGGSGSPLHF. The CDR3, as DNA: TGTGCCAGCAGCCAAGATGGGGGTTCAGGTTCACCCCTCCACTTT. This chain joins TRBV3-1 and TRBJ1-6, with D maybe TRBD1 (5 bases). This CDR3 has 15 residues. The V gene's germline CDR1 is LGHDT and CDR2 YNNKEL (reference sequence). Trimming pared 0 bases from V and 9 bases from J, leaving 12 bases between.

At least ten counts were recorded for this clonotype. J is TRBJ2-1 and V is TRBV2; tentative D call: TRBD2 (7 bases). The CDR3 contains 14 residues. Trimming shortened V by 1 base and J by 8 bases, and 12 bases separated the two germline ends. CDR1 and CDR2 from the germline V gene are SNHLY and FYNNEI. CDR3 nucleotide sequence: TGTGCCAGCAGTGAAGAGGGAGGGGGGGATGAGCAGTTCTTC. Its translation: CASSEEGGGDEQFF.

This clonotype showed up many times. V gene TRBV6-5 combines with J gene TRBJ1-2, with D possibly matching TRBD1 (5 bases). This CDR3 region has 14 residues. Trimming removed 2 bases from V and 8 bases from J, with 15 bases in between. Germline-derived CDR1 and CDR2 are MNHEY and SVGAGI. The CDR3 reads CASSYHGTKRGYTF. CDR3 bases: TGTGCCAGCAGTTACCACGGGACCAAGCGGGGCTACACCTTC.